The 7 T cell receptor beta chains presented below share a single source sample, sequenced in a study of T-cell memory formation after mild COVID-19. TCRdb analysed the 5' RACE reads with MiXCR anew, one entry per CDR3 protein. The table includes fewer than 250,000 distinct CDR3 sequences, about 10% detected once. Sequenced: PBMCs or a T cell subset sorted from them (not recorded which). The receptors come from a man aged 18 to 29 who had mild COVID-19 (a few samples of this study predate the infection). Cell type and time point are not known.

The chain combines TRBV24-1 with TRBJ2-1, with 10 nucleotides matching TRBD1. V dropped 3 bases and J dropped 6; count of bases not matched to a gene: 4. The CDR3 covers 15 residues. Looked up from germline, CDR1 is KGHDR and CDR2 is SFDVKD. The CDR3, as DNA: TGTGCCACCAGTGATGGGGGGGACAGGGGCAATGAGCAGTTCTTC. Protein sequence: CATSDGGDRGNEQFF.

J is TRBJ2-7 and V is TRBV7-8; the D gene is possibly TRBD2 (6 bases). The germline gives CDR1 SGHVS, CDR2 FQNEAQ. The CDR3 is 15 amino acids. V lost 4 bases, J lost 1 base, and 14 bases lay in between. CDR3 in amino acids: CASSSGTESSYEQYF. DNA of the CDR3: TGTGCCAGCAGCTCGGGGACTGAGTCTTCCTACGAGCAGTACTTC.

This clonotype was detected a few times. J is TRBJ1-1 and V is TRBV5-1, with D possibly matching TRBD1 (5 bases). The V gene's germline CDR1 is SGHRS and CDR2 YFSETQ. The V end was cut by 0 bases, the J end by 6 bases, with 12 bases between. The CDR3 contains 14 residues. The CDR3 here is CASSLEGTAAEAFF. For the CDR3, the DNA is TGCGCCAGCAGCTTGGAGGGGACGGCGGCTGAAGCTTTCTTT.

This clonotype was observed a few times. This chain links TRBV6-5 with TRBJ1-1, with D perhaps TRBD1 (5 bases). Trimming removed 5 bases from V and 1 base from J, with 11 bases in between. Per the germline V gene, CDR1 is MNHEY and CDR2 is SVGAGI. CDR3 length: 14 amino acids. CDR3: CASSTQTENTEAFF. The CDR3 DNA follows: TGTGCCAGCAGTACCCAGACAGAGAACACTGAAGCTTTCTTT.

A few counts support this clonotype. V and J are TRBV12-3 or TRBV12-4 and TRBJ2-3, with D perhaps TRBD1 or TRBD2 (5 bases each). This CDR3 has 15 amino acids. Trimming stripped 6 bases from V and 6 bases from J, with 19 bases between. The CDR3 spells CASRHRDPLRDTQYF. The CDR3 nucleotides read TGTGCCAGCAGACACCGGGACCCCCTGCGGGATACGCAGTATTTT.

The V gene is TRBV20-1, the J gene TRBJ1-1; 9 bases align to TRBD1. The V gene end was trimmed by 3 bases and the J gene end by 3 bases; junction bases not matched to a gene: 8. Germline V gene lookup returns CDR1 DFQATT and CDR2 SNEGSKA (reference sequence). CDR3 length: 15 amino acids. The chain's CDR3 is CSASPGTGLYTEAFF. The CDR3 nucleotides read TGCAGTGCTAGTCCCGGGACAGGGCTGTACACTGAAGCTTTCTTT.

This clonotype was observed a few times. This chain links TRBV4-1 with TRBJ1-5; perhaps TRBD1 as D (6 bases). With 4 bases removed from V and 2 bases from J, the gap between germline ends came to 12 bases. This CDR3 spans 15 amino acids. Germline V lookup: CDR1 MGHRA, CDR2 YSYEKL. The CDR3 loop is CASSRTAVGNQPQHF. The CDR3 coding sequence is TGCGCCAGCAGCCGGACAGCTGTGGGCAATCAGCCCCAGCATTTT.